The rows below give T cell receptor beta chains drawn from one sample of a study of glioma-infiltrating T cells. TCRdb called the multiplex PCR reads again in MiXCR, with one record for every CDR3 protein. This sample carries 35,000 to 45,000 distinct CDR3 sequences, about a fifth of them seen once, and the ten largest clones take more than 5.5%. Sequencing was done on a sample of glioma tissue, nonneoplastic brain tissue, or PBMCs (not recorded which). All receptors derive from a human donor with low-grade glioma or glioblastoma, undergoing nonglioma brain surgery, or in good health (not recorded which). Each CDR3 is given with its conserved first and last residue. Each record gives: V gene, J gene, CDR3 protein.

V: TRBV7-9
J: TRBJ2-5
CDR3: CASSRREETQYF

V: TRBV10-1
J: TRBJ2-3
CDR3: CASSESGFMDTQYF

V: TRBV7-9
J: TRBJ2-1
CDR3: CASSLPGTGSGNEQFF

V: TRBV11-1
J: TRBJ2-2
CDR3: CASSLRLPTGELFF

V: TRBV28
J: TRBJ1-2
CDR3: CASRLGGGVYGYTF

V: TRBV7-9
J: TRBJ2-1
CDR3: CASSTGTDYNEQFF

V: TRBV18
J: TRBJ2-5
CDR3: CASSLQWGETQYF

V: TRBV28
J: TRBJ2-2
CDR3: CASTRGGVNTGELFF

V: TRBV29-1
J: TRBJ2-7
CDR3: CSVESGDYYEQYF

V: TRBV20-1
J: TRBJ1-1
CDR3: CSARDSIYTEAFF

V: TRBV7-2
J: TRBJ1-2
CDR3: CASSDARGPGTTDGYTF

V: TRBV6-1
J: TRBJ1-5
CDR3: CASSREHKQPQHF

V: TRBV7-9
J: TRBJ1-5
CDR3: CASSLDAGGNQPQHF

V: TRBV4-1
J: TRBJ2-1
CDR3: CASSQVYGVGEQFF

V: TRBV4-1
J: TRBJ2-4
CDR3: CASSQEPSGGRNIQYF

V: TRBV5-5
J: TRBJ1-5
CDR3: CASSPKGQNQPQHF

V: TRBV29-1
J: TRBJ2-3
CDR3: CSVVGAGFQDTQYF